This passage covers 29 T cell receptor beta chains from one sample sequenced in a study of molecular identifiers for immune sequencing clone quantification. TCRdb called the PCR reads again in MiXCR, with one record for every CDR3 protein. The data contain approximately 550,000 distinct CDR3 sequences, around 23% of them singletons. Input material: naive CD8+ T cells from blood, with Jurkat cell RNA spiked in. Sample subset: FACS-sorted CD8+CD4-CCR7+CD45RA+ naive T cells. The receptors here all came from a human donor in good health. Some libraries in this study had Jurkat cell RNA spiked in.

This clonotype has at least ten counts. The V call is TRBV7-8, the J call TRBJ2-3; perhaps TRBD1 as D (7 bases). V lost 5 bases to trimming and J lost 1 base, with 16 bases between them. Germline loops: CDR1 SGHVS, CDR2 FQNEAQ. CDR3 length equals 16 residues. CDR3 sequence (DNA): TGTGCCAGCAGCGCGGGGACAGCCCCCCGCACAGATACGCAGTATTTT. This translates into CASSAGTAPRTDTQYF.

This clonotype was seen repeatedly, ten times or more. The chain employs TRBV28 and TRBJ2-3; TRBD2 matches 7 bases. In germline, CDR1 is MDHEN, CDR2 SYDVKM. The CDR3 covers 14 residues. V was pared by 4 bases and J by 2 bases, with 3 bases of the junction left unmatched. The CDR3 sequence: CASSWSGITDTQYF. CDR3 DNA: TGTGCCAGCAGTTGGAGCGGGATCACAGATACGCAGTATTTT.

V and J are TRBV27 and TRBJ2-3; D might be TRBD1 (6 bases). Trimming stripped 3 bases from V and 2 bases from J, with 15 bases between. Germline V lookup: CDR1 MNHEY, CDR2 SMNVEV (reference sequence). This CDR3 is 16 amino acids long. The DNA for the CDR3 is TGTGCCAGCAGTTTTATCCCCGGGACAACCACAGATACGCAGTATTTT. Translated: CASSFIPGTTTDTQYF.

This chain links TRBV24-1 with TRBJ2-3; no reliable D call. Germline loops: CDR1 KGHDR, CDR2 SFDVKD. The CDR3 is 13 residues long. The ends were cut back, 5 bases at V and 0 bases at J, with 5 bases in the middle. CDR3: CATSGSSTDTQYF. In DNA form, the CDR3 reads TGTGCCACCAGTGGTAGCAGCACAGATACGCAGTATTTT.

There are many counts of this clonotype. The gene calls are TRBV19 and TRBJ2-1; D may be TRBD2 (5 bases). The CDR3 is 13 residues long. Germline V gene data show CDR1 as LNHDA and CDR2 as SQIVND (reference sequence). The V gene lost 5 bases and the J gene lost 1 base, with 6 bases spanning the gap. In DNA, the CDR3 is TGTGCCAGTAGTGCGGGTTCCTACAATGAGCAGTTCTTC. It yields the protein CASSAGSYNEQFF.

This clonotype has at least ten counts. The chain joins TRBV2 to TRBJ1-5, with D unresolved. The CDR3 loop spans 14 amino acids. Trimming removed 1 base from V and 0 bases from J, with 4 bases in between. Germline assignment: CDR1 SNHLY and CDR2 FYNNEI. CDR3 sequence (DNA): TGTGCCAGCAGTGAAGTCAGTAGCAATCAGCCCCAGCATTTT. Its protein is CASSEVSSNQPQHF.

This clonotype was seen a handful of times. J is TRBJ2-5 and V is TRBV7-9; TRBD1 aligns across 7 bases. The CDR3 totals 15 residues. The germline gives CDR1 SEHNR, CDR2 FQNEAQ (reference sequence). Trimming at V came to 7 bases and at J to 3 bases, leaving 11 bases not matched to a gene. The CDR3 nucleotides read TGTGCCAGCATAGACAGGGCATCTTACAAAGAGACCCAGTACTTC. It specifies CASIDRASYKETQYF.

This clonotype was counted at least ten times. The chain joins TRBV28 to TRBJ2-7; 10 positions match TRBD1. This CDR3 has 13 amino acids. With V trimmed by 6 bases and J by 12 bases, 11 bases remained unmatched. Germline V gene lookup returns CDR1 MDHEN and CDR2 SYDVKM. This CDR3 is CASSPHGTGVWYF. The CDR3 DNA follows: TGTGCCAGCAGCCCTCATGGGACAGGGGTATGGTACTTC.

V gene TRBV9 combines with J gene TRBJ2-3; 7 nucleotides align to TRBD2. Germline assignment: CDR1 SGDLS and CDR2 YYNGEE. The CDR3 covers 16 residues. The V and J ends lost 5 bases and 6 bases, in that order; junction bases with no gene match: 15. CDR3 nucleotide sequence: TGTGCCAGCAGTTTGTCGGGCGGGAGTTTATCGGATACGCAGTATTTT. Amino acid sequence: CASSLSGGSLSDTQYF.

The genes are TRBV7-2 and TRBJ2-7, with 12 bases aligning to TRBD1. Germline-derived CDR1 and CDR2 are SGHTA and FQGNSA. With V trimmed by 6 bases and J by 3 bases, 6 bases remained unmatched. The CDR3 sequence is 15 residues long. This CDR3 is CASSPGTGGVYEQYF. The CDR3 coding sequence is TGTGCCAGCAGTCCCGGGACAGGGGGCGTCTACGAGCAGTACTTC.

This clonotype was detected only a few times. This CDR3 is CASRSTGGAYTEAFF. The CDR3, as DNA: TGTGCCAGCAGGTCGACAGGGGGCGCATACACTGAAGCTTTCTTT. This chain joins TRBV28 and TRBJ1-1; 10 bases agree with TRBD1. This CDR3 region has 15 residues. With 6 bases clipped from V and 3 bases from J, the junction kept 7 bases outside the gene matches. Germline lookup yields CDR1 MDHEN and CDR2 SYDVKM.

The V and J genes are TRBV27 and TRBJ2-7; 8 nucleotides match TRBD1. V was pared by 5 bases and J by 3 bases, with 9 bases of the junction left unmatched. The germline V gene has CDR1 MNHEY and CDR2 SMNVEV (reference sequence). This CDR3 spans 15 amino acids. This CDR3 is CASSIGTGGLYEQYF. The CDR3 coding sequence is TGTGCCAGCAGTATCGGGACAGGAGGGCTCTACGAGCAGTACTTC.

The J gene is TRBJ2-7, the V gene TRBV6-2 or TRBV6-3, with 14 bases lining up with TRBD2. From germline, CDR1 is MNHEY and CDR2 SVGEGT. The CDR3 sequence is 15 residues long. The V gene end was trimmed by 6 bases and the J gene end by 9 bases; junction bases not matched to a gene: 10. The CDR3 loop is CASSSPGLAGDAQYF. In DNA form, the CDR3 reads TGTGCCAGCAGCTCTCCGGGACTAGCGGGGGACGCGCAGTACTTC.

This sequence joins TRBV7-4 and TRBJ1-6, with D unclear. The length of the CDR3 is 18 residues. Trimming took 2 bases from V and 10 from J, leaving 24 bases between them. CDR1 SGHVT and CDR2 SQSDAQ come from the germline V gene. As DNA, the CDR3 is TGTGCCAGCAGCTTACGCCCGTACCTTCTAGGGCTTAGGTCACCCCTCCACTTT. Protein sequence: CASSLRPYLLGLRSPLHF.

This CDR3 is CASSYAQETQYF. The CDR3 DNA reads TGTGCCAGCAGTTATGCCCAAGAGACCCAGTACTTC. The chain recombines TRBV6-6 with TRBJ2-5; unclear D gene. The germline V and J ends were trimmed by 3 bases and 1 base, with 3 bases remaining between them. The CDR3 length is 12 residues. The germline V gene encodes CDR1 MNHNY and CDR2 SVGAGI (reference sequence).

In this sample, this clonotype turned up many times. This chain links TRBV29-1 with TRBJ2-5; TRBD1 or TRBD2 may be the D gene (5 bases each). Germline values: CDR1 SQVTM, CDR2 ANQGSEA. The CDR3 length is 13 residues. The V end lost 6 bases, the J end lost 1 base, and 12 bases lay between the germline ends. CDR3 nucleotide sequence: TGCAGCGTCCCAGGGACGGCCCAAGAGACCCAGTACTTC. Its translation: CSVPGTAQETQYF.

The chain joins TRBV5-1 to TRBJ2-7, with 9 nucleotides matching TRBD1. The germline gives CDR1 SGHRS, CDR2 YFSETQ. V shed 4 bases, J shed 4 bases, and the junction held 12 bases outside the gene matches. The CDR3 runs to 16 residues. The DNA of the CDR3 is TGCGCCAGCAGCCCTATCCGGGACAGGGATCGTTACGAGCAGTACTTC. Protein sequence: CASSPIRDRDRYEQYF.

This clonotype turned up a few times. CDR3 nucleotide sequence: TGTGCCAGCAGTGAGTTGAGGAACACTGAAGCTTTCTTT. Amino acid sequence: CASSELRNTEAFF. The rearrangement uses TRBV7-2 and TRBJ1-1; D is undetermined. Trimming removed 6 bases at V and 1 base at J, with 9 bases between. The CDR3 loop spans 13 amino acids. Germline V gene data show CDR1 as SGHTA and CDR2 as FQGNSA.

This chain joins TRBV13 and TRBJ1-4; D is unresolved. This CDR3 spans 15 amino acids. Germline V lookup: CDR1 PRHDT, CDR2 FYEKMQ (reference sequence). Deletions cut 4 bases from V and 4 bases from J, with 13 bases between. CDR3 amino acids: CASSSDRDGNEKLFF. For the CDR3, the DNA is TGTGCCAGCAGCTCAGACCGCGACGGTAATGAAAAACTGTTTTTT.

This clonotype was observed a few times. The chain has TRBV2 and TRBJ1-6, with D possibly matching TRBD1 (6 bases). Per the germline V gene, CDR1 is SNHLY and CDR2 is FYNNEI. CDR3 length equals 14 residues. Deletions cut 8 bases from V and 0 bases from J, with 8 bases between. CDR3 DNA sequence: TGTGCCAGCCGGACAGACTCCTATAATTCACCCCTCCACTTT. Protein product: CASRTDSYNSPLHF.

The table lists this clonotype with many counts. The genes are TRBV20-1 and TRBJ2-2, with 7 bases identical to TRBD2. V shed 6 bases, J shed 3 bases, and the junction held 4 bases outside the gene matches. Per germline, CDR1 DFQATT and CDR2 SNEGSKA (reference sequence). This CDR3 is 13 amino acids long. CDR3 loop: CSARTSYTGELFF. Written as DNA, the CDR3 is TGCAGTGCCCGGACTAGTTACACCGGGGAGCTGTTTTTT.

The chain couples TRBV4-3 to TRBJ2-2; 7 bases agree with TRBD2. This CDR3 has 17 residues. Trimming took 0 bases from V and 2 from J; bases not matched to a gene: 6. Germline V gene lookup returns CDR1 LGHNA and CDR2 YSLEER. This CDR3 reads CASSQDPSGANTGELFF. CDR3 DNA: TGCGCCAGCAGCCAAGATCCGAGCGGGGCAAACACCGGGGAGCTGTTTTTT.

This sequence joins TRBV20-1 and TRBJ2-7; the D call may be TRBD1 or TRBD2 (5 bases each). The CDR3 has 15 residues. The V end was cut by 1 base, the J end by 6 bases, with 19 bases between. Germline V lookup: CDR1 DFQATT, CDR2 SNEGSKA (reference sequence). The CDR3 protein is CSARGVGAVKIEQYF. The CDR3 nucleotides read TGCAGTGCTAGAGGAGTCGGGGCAGTGAAGATCGAGCAGTACTTC.

This clonotype was detected many times. The chain recombines TRBV5-1 with TRBJ2-5; 9 nucleotides line up with TRBD1. The CDR3 is made up of 14 amino acids. Germline CDR1 is SGHRS and CDR2 is YFSETQ. Losses at the gene ends were 2 bases for V and 4 bases for J; bases not matched to a gene: 3. The CDR3 DNA sequence: TGCGCCAGCAGCTTTGGACAGGGGATAGAGACCCAGTACTTC. Its translation: CASSFGQGIETQYF.

This clonotype was recorded many times. This chain uses TRBV30 with TRBJ2-5; D may be TRBD1 (5 bases). Per the germline V gene, CDR1 is GTSNPN and CDR2 is SVGIG (reference sequence). The CDR3 is 13 amino acids. V was pared by 4 bases and J by 2 bases, with 11 bases between. The CDR3 nucleotides read TGTGCCTGGATGGGGCCTGGACAAGAGACCCAGTACTTC. It specifies CAWMGPGQETQYF.

V usage is TRBV4-3 and J usage is TRBJ1-1; tentatively, D is TRBD1 (6 bases). The CDR3 totals 15 residues. Germline V lookup: CDR1 LGHNA, CDR2 YSLEER. V dropped 0 bases and J dropped 5 bases, with 13 bases sitting between them. For the CDR3, the DNA is TGCGCCAGCAGCCAAGATAGGGGGATTTGGACTGAAGCTTTCTTT. Its protein product is CASSQDRGIWTEAFF.

Only a few counts were recorded for this clonotype. A junction boundary mismatches the germline segment, possibly from a read error. The chain recombines TRBV4-3 with TRBJ1-5; D is possibly TRBD1 (5 bases). The CDR3 spans 16 residues. CDR1 LGHNA and CDR2 YSLEER come from the germline V gene. The CDR3 is CASSQDRGAMNQPQHF. In nucleotides, the CDR3 is TGCGCCAGCAGTCAAGATCGCGGGGCAATGAATCAGCCCCAGCATTTT.

Of note for this clonotype: Given a much more abundant clone one base away, this may be a read error. This chain links TRBV7-9 with TRBJ1-1; no firm D call. Germline assignment: CDR1 SEHNR and CDR2 FQNEAQ (reference sequence). The CDR3 spans 15 residues. CDR3 bases: TGTGCCAGGAGCTCGCATGGAACGAGCACCACTGAAGCTTTCTTT. Protein product: CARSSHGTSTTEAFF.

This clonotype was detected many times. J is TRBJ1-1 and V is TRBV30; D remains ambiguous. The CDR3 has 11 amino acids. The germline V gene has CDR1 GTSNPN and CDR2 SVGIG (reference sequence). With 7 bases removed from V and 2 bases from J, the gap between germline ends came to 8 bases. The CDR3 protein is CAYLINTEAFF. CDR3 DNA sequence: TGTGCCTACTTGATAAACACTGAAGCTTTCTTT.